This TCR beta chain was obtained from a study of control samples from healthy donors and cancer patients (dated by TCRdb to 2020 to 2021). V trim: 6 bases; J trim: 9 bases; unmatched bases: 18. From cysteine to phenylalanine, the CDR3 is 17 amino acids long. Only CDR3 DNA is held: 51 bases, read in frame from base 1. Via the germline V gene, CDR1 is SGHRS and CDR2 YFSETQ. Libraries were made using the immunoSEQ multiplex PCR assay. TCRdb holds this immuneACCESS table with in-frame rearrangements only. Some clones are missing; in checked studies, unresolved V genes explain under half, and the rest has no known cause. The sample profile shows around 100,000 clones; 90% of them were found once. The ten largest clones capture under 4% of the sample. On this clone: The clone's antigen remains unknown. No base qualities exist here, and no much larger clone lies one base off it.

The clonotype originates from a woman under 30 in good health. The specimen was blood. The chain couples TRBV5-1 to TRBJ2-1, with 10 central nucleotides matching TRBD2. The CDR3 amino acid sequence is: CASTNFTGAGGHGEQFF. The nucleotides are TGCGCCAGCACCAACTTCACCGGAGCGGGGGGGCATGGTGAGCAGTTCTTC.